This T cell receptor beta chain stems from a study of blood T cell repertoires in COVID-19. Study context: Donors in the United States, Italy and Spain gave samples during acute or convalescent COVID-19.

Generated by immunoSEQ multiplex PCR, the TCRdb table keeps only in-frame clones and is missing some. Of 170,000 or so clones in the sample, around 84% were seen once. Germline V gene lookup returns CDR1 SGHVS and CDR2 FNYEAQ. This CDR3 region has 14 residues. J lost 8 bases, V lost 4 bases, and 3 bases had no gene match. The clonotype comes from a man aged 45-65 years with active or convalescent COVID-19. The specimen was peripheral blood. The genes are TRBV7-6 and TRBJ1-6; TRBD1 matches 9 bases. DNA for the CDR3: TGTGCCAGCAGCTCCCGACAGGGGGATTCACCCCTCCACTTT. Residues: CASSSRQGDSPLHF.